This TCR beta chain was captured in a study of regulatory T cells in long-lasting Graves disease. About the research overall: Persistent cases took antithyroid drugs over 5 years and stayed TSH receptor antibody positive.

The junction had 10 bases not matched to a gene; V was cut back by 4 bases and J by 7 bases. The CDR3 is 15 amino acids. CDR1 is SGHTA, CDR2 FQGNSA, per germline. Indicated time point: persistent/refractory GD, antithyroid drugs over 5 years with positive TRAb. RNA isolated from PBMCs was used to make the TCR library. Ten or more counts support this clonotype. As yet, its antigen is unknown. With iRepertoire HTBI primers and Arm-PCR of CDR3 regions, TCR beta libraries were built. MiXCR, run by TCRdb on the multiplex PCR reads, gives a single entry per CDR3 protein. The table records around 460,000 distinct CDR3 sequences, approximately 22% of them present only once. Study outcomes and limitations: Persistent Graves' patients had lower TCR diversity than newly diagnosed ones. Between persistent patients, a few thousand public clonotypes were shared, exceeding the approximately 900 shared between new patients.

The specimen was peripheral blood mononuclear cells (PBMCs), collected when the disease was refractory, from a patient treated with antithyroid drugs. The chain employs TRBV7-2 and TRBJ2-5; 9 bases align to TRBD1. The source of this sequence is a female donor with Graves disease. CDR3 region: CASSSKGQGLWTQYF. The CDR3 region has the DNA TGTGCCAGCAGCTCCAAGGGACAGGGATTGTGGACCCAGTACTTC.